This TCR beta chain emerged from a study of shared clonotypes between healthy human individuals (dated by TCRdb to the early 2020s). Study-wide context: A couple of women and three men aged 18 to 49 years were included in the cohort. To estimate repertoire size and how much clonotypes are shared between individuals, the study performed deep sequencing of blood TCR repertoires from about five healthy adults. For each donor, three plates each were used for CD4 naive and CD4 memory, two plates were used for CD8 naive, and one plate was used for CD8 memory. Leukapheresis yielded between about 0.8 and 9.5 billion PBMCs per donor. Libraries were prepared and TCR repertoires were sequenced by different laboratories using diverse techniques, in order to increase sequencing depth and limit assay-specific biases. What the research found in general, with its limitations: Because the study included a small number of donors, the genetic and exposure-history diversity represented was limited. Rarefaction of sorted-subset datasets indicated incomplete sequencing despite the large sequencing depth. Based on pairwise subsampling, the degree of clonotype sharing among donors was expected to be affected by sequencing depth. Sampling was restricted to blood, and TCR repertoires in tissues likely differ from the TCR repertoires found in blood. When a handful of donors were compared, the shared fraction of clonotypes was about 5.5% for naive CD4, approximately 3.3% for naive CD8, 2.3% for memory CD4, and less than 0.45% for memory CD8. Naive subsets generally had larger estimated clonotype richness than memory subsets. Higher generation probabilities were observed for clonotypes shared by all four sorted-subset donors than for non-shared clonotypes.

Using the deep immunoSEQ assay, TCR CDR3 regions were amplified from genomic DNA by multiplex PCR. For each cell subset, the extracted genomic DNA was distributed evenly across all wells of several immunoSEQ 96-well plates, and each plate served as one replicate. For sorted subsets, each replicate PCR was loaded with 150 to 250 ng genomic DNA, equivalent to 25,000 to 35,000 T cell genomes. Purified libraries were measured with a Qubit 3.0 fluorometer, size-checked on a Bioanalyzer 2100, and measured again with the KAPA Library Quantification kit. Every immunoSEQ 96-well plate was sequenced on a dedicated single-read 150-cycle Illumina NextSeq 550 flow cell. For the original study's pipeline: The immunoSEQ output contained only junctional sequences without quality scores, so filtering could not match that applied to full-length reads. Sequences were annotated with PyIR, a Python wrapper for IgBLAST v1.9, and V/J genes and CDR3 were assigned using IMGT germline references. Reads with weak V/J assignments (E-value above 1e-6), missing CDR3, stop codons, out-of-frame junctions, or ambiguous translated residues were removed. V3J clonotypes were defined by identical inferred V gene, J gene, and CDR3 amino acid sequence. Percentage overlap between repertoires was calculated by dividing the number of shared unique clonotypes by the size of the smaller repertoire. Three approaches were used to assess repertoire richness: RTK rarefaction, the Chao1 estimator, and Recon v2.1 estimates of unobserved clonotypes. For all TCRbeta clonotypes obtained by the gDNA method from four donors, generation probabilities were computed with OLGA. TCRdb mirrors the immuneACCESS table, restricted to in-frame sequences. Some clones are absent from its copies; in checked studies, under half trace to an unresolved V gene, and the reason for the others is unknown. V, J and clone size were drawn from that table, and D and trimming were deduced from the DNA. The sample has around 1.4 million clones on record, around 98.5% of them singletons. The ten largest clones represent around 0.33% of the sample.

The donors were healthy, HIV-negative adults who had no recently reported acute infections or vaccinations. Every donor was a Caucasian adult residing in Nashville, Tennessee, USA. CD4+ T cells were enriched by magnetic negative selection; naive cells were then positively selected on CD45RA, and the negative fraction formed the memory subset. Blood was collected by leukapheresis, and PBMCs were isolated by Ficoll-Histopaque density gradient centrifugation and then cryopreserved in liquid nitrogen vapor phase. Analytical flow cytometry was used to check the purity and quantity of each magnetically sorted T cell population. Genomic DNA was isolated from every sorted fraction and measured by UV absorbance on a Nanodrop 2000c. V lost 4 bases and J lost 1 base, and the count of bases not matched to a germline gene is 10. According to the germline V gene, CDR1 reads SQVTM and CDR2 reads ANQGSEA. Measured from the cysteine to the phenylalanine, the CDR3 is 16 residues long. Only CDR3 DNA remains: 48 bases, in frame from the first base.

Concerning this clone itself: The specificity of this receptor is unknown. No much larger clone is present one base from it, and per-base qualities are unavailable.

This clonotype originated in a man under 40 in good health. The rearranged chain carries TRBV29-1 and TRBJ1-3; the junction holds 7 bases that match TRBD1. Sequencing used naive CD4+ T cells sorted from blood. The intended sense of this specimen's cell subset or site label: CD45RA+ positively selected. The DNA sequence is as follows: TGCAGCGTTGCGGGACAGCCGACACCTTCTGGAAACACCATATATTTT. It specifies CSVAGQPTPSGNTIYF. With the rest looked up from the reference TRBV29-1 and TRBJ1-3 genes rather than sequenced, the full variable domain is SAVISQKPSRDICQRGTSLTIQCQVDSQVTMMFWYRQQPGQSLTLIATANQGSEATYESGFVIDKFPISRPNLTFSTLTVSNMSPEDSSIYLCSVAGQPTPSGNTIYFGEGSWLTVV.